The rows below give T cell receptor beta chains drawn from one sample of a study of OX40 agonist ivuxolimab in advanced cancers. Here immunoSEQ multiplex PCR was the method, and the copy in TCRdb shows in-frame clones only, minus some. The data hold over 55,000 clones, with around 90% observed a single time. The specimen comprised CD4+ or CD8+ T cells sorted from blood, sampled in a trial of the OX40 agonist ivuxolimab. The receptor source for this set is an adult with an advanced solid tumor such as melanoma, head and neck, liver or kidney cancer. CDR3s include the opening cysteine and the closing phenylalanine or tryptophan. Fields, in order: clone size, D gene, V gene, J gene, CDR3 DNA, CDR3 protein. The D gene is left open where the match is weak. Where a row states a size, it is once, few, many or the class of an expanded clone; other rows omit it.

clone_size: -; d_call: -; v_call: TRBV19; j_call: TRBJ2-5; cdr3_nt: TGTGCCAGTAATGACGGCCCGTACCAAGAGACCCAGTACTTC; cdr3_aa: CASNDGPYQETQYF
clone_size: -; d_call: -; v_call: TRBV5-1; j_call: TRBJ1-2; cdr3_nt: TGCGCCAGCAGCTTGGGTGACAGAAACTATGGCTACACCTTC; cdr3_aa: CASSLGDRNYGYTF
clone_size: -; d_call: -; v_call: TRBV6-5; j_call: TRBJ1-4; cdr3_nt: TGTGCCAGCAGTCTGGACAGAAATAATGAAAAACTGTTTTTT; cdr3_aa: CASSLDRNNEKLFF
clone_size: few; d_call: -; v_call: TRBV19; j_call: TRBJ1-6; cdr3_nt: TGTGCCAGTAGTAATGGCATAAGAGGGTCACCCCTCCACTTT; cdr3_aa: CASSNGIRGSPLHF
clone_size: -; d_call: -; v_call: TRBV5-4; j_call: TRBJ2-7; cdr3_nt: TGTGCCAGCAGCCCACGGGCAGCCAGCAGAAGCTACGAGCAGTACTTC; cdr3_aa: CASSPRAASRSYEQYF
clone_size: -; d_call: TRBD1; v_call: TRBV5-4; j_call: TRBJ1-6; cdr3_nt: TGTGCCAGCAGCTTGGGCCGGGACAGGGCGCATTCACCCCTCCACTTT; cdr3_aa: CASSLGRDRAHSPLHF
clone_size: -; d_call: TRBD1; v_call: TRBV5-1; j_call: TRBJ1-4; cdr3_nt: TGCGCCAGCAGCAAGGACAGGGAAAAACTGTTTTTT; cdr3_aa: CASSKDREKLFF
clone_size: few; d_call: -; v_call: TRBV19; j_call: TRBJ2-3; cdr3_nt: TGTGCCAGTAGTATAATCGGCACAGATACGCAGTATTTT; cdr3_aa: CASSIIGTDTQYF
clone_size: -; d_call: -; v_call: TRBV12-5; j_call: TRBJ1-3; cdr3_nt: TGTGCTAGTGGGAATCCTGAGGGGTTGGGAAACACCATATATTTT; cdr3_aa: CASGNPEGLGNTIYF
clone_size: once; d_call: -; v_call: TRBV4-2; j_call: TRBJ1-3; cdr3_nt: TGTGCCAGCAGCCAACAAACAGGGTTTTCTGGAAACACCATATATTTT; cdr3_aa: CASSQQTGFSGNTIYF
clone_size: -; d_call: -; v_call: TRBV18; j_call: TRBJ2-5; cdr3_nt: TGTGCCAGCTCACCAATGACAGGACAAGAGACCCAGTACTTC; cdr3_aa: CASSPMTGQETQYF
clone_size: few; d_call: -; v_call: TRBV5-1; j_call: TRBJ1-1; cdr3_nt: TGCGCCAGCAGCTTGGCCGTCACCCCTTCGAACACTGAAGCTTTCTTT; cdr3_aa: CASSLAVTPSNTEAFF
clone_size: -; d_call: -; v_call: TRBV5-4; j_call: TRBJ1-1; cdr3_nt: TGTGCCAGCAGCTTGGACAGGCGGGCCACTGAAGCTTTCTTT; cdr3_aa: CASSLDRRATEAFF
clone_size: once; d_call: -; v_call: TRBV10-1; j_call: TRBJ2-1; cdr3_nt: TGCGCCAGCAGTGAATCGTCGAAAAGTGAGCAGTTCTTC; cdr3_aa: CASSESSKSEQFF
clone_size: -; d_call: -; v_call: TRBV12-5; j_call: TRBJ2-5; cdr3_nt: TGTGCTAGTGGTTCCAGGGCGGAGACCCAGTACTTC; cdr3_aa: CASGSRAETQYF
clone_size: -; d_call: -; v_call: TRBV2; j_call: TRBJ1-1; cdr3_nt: TGTGCCAGCACCGCTTTCTGGAACACTGAAGCTTTCTTT; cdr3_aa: CASTAFWNTEAFF
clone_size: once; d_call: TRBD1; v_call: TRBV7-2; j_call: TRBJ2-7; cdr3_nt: TGTGCCAGCAGCTTAGGTCCAGGGGGCCGCTACGAGCAGTACTTC; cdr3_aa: CASSLGPGGRYEQYF
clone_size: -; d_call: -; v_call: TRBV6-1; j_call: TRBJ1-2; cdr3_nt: TGTGCCAGCAGGGCCGGGGGAATGCACTATGGCTACACCTTC; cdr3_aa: CASRAGGMHYGYTF
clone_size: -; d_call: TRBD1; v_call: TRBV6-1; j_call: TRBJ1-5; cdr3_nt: TGTGCCAGCAGTGAAAGGGCAGGGGGCCTGGGGCATCAGCCCCAGCATTTT; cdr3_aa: CASSERAGGLGHQPQHF
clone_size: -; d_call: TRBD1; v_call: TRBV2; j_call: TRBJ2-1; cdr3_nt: TGTGCCAGCAAGTGGGACAGGGGGAATGAGCAGTTCTTC; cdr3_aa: CASKWDRGNEQFF
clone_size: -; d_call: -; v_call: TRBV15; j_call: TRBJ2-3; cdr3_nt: TGTGCCACCAGCACATCGGACAGTCTTAAGACAGATACGCAGTATTTT; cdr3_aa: CATSTSDSLKTDTQYF
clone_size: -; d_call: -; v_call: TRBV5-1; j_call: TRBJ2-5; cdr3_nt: TGCGCCAGCAGCTTGGATCAGGGTTCCGGAGAGACCCAGTACTTC; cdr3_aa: CASSLDQGSGETQYF
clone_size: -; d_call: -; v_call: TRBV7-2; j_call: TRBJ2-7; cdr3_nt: TGTGCCAGCAGCTTAGAGGTTCGGTACGAGCAGTACTTC; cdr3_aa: CASSLEVRYEQYF
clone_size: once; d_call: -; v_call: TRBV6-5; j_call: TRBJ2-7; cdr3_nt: TGTGCCAGCAGTGAAGGTGGGACTCACCTCGAGCAGTACTTC; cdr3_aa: CASSEGGTHLEQYF
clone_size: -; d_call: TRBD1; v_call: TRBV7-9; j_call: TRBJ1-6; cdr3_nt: TGTGCCAGCAGGGGGGACAGAGATAATTCACCCCTCCACTTT; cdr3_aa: CASRGDRDNSPLHF
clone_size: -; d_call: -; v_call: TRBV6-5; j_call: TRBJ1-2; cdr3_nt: TGTGCCAGCAGCGCAGGGTATGGCTACACCTTC; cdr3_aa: CASSAGYGYTF
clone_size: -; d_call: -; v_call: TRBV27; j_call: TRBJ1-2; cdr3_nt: TGTGCCAGCAGTTTGATGCAGGGGAGCAATGGCTACACCTTC; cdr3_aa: CASSLMQGSNGYTF
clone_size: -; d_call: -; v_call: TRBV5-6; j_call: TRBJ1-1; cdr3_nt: TGTGCCAGCAGCTTGCGAAACACTGAAGCTTTCTTT; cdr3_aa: CASSLRNTEAFF
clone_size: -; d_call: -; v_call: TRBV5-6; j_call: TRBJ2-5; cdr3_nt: TGTGCCAGCAGCTTGCCGCAGAACTCACAAGAGACCCAGTACTTC; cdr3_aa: CASSLPQNSQETQYF
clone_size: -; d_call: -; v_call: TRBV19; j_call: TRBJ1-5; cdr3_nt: TGTGCCAGTAGCTCAACTATCCCAGTTCCAGGGTTTTATCAGCCCCAGCATTTT; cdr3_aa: CASSSTIPVPGFYQPQHF
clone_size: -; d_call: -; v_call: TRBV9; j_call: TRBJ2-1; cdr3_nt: TGTGCCAGCAGCACCCGGGACGGGTACAATGAGCAGTTCTTC; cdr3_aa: CASSTRDGYNEQFF
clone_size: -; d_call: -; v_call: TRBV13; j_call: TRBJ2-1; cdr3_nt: TGTGCCAGCAGCACCTACAGATCAAATGAGCAGTTCTTC; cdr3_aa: CASSTYRSNEQFF
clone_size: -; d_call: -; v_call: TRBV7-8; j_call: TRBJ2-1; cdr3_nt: TGTGCCAGCAGCTCATCTAGCTTTGAGCAGTTCTTC; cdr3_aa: CASSSSSFEQFF
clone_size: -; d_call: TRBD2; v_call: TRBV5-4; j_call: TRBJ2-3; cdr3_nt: TGTGCCAGCAGCTCCTTAGCGGGGTCCCCTAGCACAGATACGCAGTATTTT; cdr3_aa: CASSSLAGSPSTDTQYF
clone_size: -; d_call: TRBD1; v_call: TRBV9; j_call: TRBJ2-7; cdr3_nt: TGTGCCAGCAGCGTAGCTGGGACAGGGGGCTCCTACGAGCAGTACTTC; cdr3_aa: CASSVAGTGGSYEQYF
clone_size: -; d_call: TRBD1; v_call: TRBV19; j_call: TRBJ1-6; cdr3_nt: TGTGCCAGTAGTACCCCCCTGGGACAGGGGTATAATTCACCCCTCCACTTT; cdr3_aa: CASSTPLGQGYNSPLHF
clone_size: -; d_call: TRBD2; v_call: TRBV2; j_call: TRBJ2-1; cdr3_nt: TGTGCCAGCAGTGAAACCGGACTAGCGGGGGGGGCTGGTATCTACAATGAGCAGTTCTTC; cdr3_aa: CASSETGLAGGAGIYNEQFF
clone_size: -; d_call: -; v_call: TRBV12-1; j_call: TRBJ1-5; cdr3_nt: TGTGCCAGCAGCTGCCGGACGGTTACTAATCAGCCCCAGCATTTT; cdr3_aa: CASSCRTVTNQPQHF